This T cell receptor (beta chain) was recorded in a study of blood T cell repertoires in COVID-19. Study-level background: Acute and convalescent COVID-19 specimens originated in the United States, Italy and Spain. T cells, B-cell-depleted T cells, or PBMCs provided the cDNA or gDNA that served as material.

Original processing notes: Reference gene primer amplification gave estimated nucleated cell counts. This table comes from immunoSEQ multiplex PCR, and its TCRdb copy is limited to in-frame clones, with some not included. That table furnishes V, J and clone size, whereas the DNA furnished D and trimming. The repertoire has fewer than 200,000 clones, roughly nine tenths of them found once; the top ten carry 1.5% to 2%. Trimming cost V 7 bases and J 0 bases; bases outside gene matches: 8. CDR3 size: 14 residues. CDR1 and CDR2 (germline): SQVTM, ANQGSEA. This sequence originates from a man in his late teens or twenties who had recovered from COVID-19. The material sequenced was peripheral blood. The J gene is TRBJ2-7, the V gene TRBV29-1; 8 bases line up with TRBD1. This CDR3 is CSAVPGQASYEQYF. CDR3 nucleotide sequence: TGCAGCGCCGTTCCGGGACAGGCCTCCTACGAGCAGTACTTC.